This T cell receptor (beta chain) was captured in a study of cytomegalovirus exposure and HLA in healthy donors. The repertoire was sequenced with immunoSEQ multiplex PCR; TCRdb's copy has only in-frame clones and lacks some. The table lists approximately 190,000 clones, 84% of them singletons. This CDR3 region has 13 residues. Germline-derived CDR1 and CDR2 are MNHNY and SVGAGI (reference sequence). V was pared by 0 bases and J by 2 bases, with 3 bases between. Study-level results: It was confirmed in vitro that three of the CMV-associated chains were specific for CMV antigens.

Points on this clone: Its target is not known.

This TCR came from a man aged 18 to 29 in good health and CMV-seropositive. This chain connects TRBV6-6 to TRBJ2-3; D is unresolved. Sequences were obtained from PBMCs. The CDR3 sequence: CASSYSYTDTQYF. As DNA, the CDR3 is TGTGCCAGCAGTTACTCATACACAGATACGCAGTATTTT.